The rows below give T cell receptor beta chains drawn from one sample of a study of blood T cell repertoires in COVID-19. Libraries were prepared by immunoSEQ multiplex PCR; TCRdb keeps only in-frame clonotypes and omits some of them. This repertoire shows approximately 50,000 clones, roughly nine tenths found once; its top ten account for 9%. What was sequenced was peripheral blood. The receptors were sampled from a man of 80 years or more with active or convalescent COVID-19. Each CDR3 is given with its conserved first and last residue. Each record gives: CDR3 protein, CDR3 DNA, D gene, clone size, V gene, J gene. D genes are given only for firm matches. Part of the rows lack a size; the others show once, few, many or a class for expanded clones.

CASSASSGGWGEQYF	TGTGCCAGCAGCGCGTCCTCAGGGGGCTGGGGCGAGCAGTACTTC	TRBD1	-	TRBV7-9	TRBJ2-7
CASSRSNQPQHF	TGTGCCAGCTCCCGTAGCAATCAGCCCCAGCATTTT	-	-	TRBV28	TRBJ1-5
CASSIAGQGISYEQYF	TGTGCCAGTAGTATAGCCGGACAGGGGATCTCCTACGAGCAGTACTTC	TRBD1	-	TRBV19	TRBJ2-7
CASSELQATNYGYTF	TGTGCCAGCAGTGAACTGCAGGCGACAAACTATGGCTACACCTTC	-	-	TRBV6-1	TRBJ1-2
CASSLFGGYTGELFF	TGTGCCAGCAGTTTATTCGGGGGGTACACCGGGGAGCTGTTTTTT	TRBD2	-	TRBV27	TRBJ2-2
CASSLGLADPTDTQYF	TGTGCCAGCAGCTTAGGCCTAGCGGACCCCACAGATACGCAGTATTTT	TRBD2	-	TRBV7-2	TRBJ2-3
CASSEGLYRAGYTF	TGTGCCAGCAGTGAAGGCTTATACAGGGCCGGCTACACCTTC	-	-	TRBV6-1	TRBJ1-2
CASSKGDRENSPLHF	TGTGCCAGCAGCAAAGGGGACAGGGAAAATTCACCCCTCCACTTT	TRBD1	once	TRBV27	TRBJ1-6
CASSQDQLARETQYF	TGCGCCAGCAGCCAAGATCAGCTAGCAAGAGAGACCCAGTACTTC	-	-	TRBV4-3	TRBJ2-5
CASSIGAGAAPMTYEQYF	TGTGCCAGTAGTATTGGTGCGGGAGCAGCGCCCATGACCTACGAGCAGTACTTC	TRBD2	-	TRBV19	TRBJ2-7
CASSTEGWFSGNTIYF	TGTGCCAGTAGTACGGAGGGGTGGTTCTCCGGAAACACCATATATTTT	-	once	TRBV19	TRBJ1-3
CASSSATGNEQYF	TGTGCCAGCAGTTCTGCCACAGGGAACGAGCAGTACTTC	-	-	TRBV11-2	TRBJ2-7
CASSANEVGTDTQYF	TGTGCCAGCAGCGCAAATGAGGTGGGCACAGATACGCAGTATTTT	-	-	TRBV2	TRBJ2-3
CASSRGETGNTIYF	TGTGCCAGCTCACGGGGGGAAACTGGAAACACCATATATTTT	-	-	TRBV18	TRBJ1-3
CASSYGLAGARWYF	TGTGCCAGCAGTTACGGGCTAGCGGGGGCTCGGTGGTATTTT	TRBD2	once	TRBV6-2/TRBV6-3	TRBJ2-3
CASSDPAKQDTQYF	TGTGCCAGCAGTGACCCCGCAAAACAAGATACGCAGTATTTT	-	-	TRBV25-1	TRBJ2-3
CASSPPQKLAVGGTDTQYF	TGTGCCAGCAGCCCTCCCCAAAAACTAGCTGTGGGTGGAACAGATACGCAGTATTTT	-	-	TRBV11-2	TRBJ2-3
CASSPLRGGAGDEQFF	TGTGCCAGCAGCCCTCTCCGCGGGGGGGCCGGCGATGAGCAGTTCTTC	TRBD2	-	TRBV7-3	TRBJ2-1
CASSLSRGESPLHF	TGTGCCAGCAGTTTATCGAGAGGAGAATCACCCCTCCACTTT	-	-	TRBV27	TRBJ1-6
CASSPRTSGGRTDTQYF	TGTGCCAGCAGCCCTCGGACTAGCGGGGGGAGGACAGATACGCAGTATTTT	TRBD2	once	TRBV7-9	TRBJ2-3
CASSLLGTSGRGKSYEQYF	TGCGCCAGCAGCTTACTTGGGACTAGCGGGAGGGGTAAGTCCTACGAGCAGTACTTC	TRBD2	-	TRBV5-1	TRBJ2-7
CAISGHEVNTEAFF	TGTGCCATCAGTGGACATGAAGTGAACACTGAAGCTTTCTTT	-	few	TRBV10-3	TRBJ1-1
CAEGGASGTDTQYF	TGTGCCGAGGGCGGGGCCTCGGGCACAGATACGCAGTATTTT	-	-	TRBV7-2	TRBJ2-3
CASSLHRENTEAFF	TGCGCCAGCAGCTTGCACAGGGAGAACACTGAAGCTTTCTTT	-	-	TRBV5-1	TRBJ1-1
CASSPPSSGTYEQYF	TGTGCCAGCTCACCACCCTCCAGCGGGACTTACGAGCAGTACTTC	TRBD2	once	TRBV18	TRBJ2-7
CASSPLAGTYEQYF	TGTGCCAGCAGCCCACTAGCGGGAACCTACGAGCAGTACTTC	TRBD2	-	TRBV11-3	TRBJ2-7
CASSSTAEPYNEQFF	TGTGCCAGCAGCTCTACAGCTGAGCCTTACAATGAGCAGTTCTTC	-	-	TRBV7-6	TRBJ2-1
CASSFGRGYGYTF	TGTGCCAGCAGCTTTGGGAGGGGCTATGGCTACACCTTC	-	few	TRBV28	TRBJ1-2
CASSLGDSHNYGYTF	TGTGCCAGCAGCTTAGGGGACAGTCATAACTATGGCTACACCTTC	TRBD1	-	TRBV7-9	TRBJ1-2
CASSFLVGAYTEAFF	TGTGCCAGCAGCTTCTTAGTGGGGGCCTACACTGAAGCTTTCTTT	-	-	TRBV11-3	TRBJ1-1
CASSYSKGAPYEQYF	TGTGCCAGCAGTTACTCGAAGGGGGCTCCCTACGAGCAGTACTTC	TRBD1	-	TRBV6-5	TRBJ2-7
CASSQANTGTGLSYEQYF	TGCGCCAGCAGCCAAGCCAATACCGGGACAGGTTTGTCCTACGAGCAGTACTTC	TRBD1	-	TRBV4-1	TRBJ2-7
CASRTGGNYGYTF	TGCGCCAGCCGGACAGGGGGGAACTATGGCTACACCTTC	TRBD1	-	TRBV5-1	TRBJ1-2